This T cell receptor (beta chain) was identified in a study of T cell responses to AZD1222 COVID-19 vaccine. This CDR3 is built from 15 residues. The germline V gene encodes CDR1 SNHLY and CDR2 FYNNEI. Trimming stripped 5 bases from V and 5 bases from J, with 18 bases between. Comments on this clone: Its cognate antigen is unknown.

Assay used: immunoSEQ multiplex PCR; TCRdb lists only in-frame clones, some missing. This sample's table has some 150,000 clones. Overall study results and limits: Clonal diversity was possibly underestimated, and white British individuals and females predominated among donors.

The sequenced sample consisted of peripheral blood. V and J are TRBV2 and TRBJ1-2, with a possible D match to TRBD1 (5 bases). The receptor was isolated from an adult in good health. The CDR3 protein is CASSLQGLEGYGYTF. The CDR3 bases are TGTGCCAGCAGTCTTCAGGGACTAGAAGGATATGGCTACACCTTC. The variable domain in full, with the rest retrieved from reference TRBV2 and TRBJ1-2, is EPEVTQTPSHQVTQMGQEVILRCVPISNHLYFYWYRQILGQKVEFLVSFYNNEISEKSEIFDDQFSVERPDGSNFTLKIRSTKLEDSAMYFCASSLQGLEGYGYTFGSGTRLTVV.